The rows below give T cell receptor beta chains drawn from one sample of a study of blood T cell repertoires in COVID-19. TCRdb keeps only in-frame clones here, not all; method: immunoSEQ multiplex PCR. In the table there are about 140,000 clones, roughly 84% of which are singletons. Sequences were obtained from peripheral blood. The receptors come from a man aged 30 to 39 with COVID-19, enrolled during active disease. Both conserved end residues are trimmed from each CDR3.

CDR3 length	V gene	J gene	CDR3 protein
11	TRBV19	TRBJ2-5	ASSTPGLRTQY
14	TRBV15	TRBJ1-2	ATSRDSGPSGRGYT
14	TRBV6-6	TRBJ2-7	ASSPLHGTGGYEQY
12	TRBV19	TRBJ2-1	ASSRTGNSNEQF
13	TRBV5-6	TRBJ2-7	ASSPRLAGRYEQY
11	TRBV19	TRBJ2-2	ASSMPGTGELF
11	TRBV7-3	TRBJ2-7	ASSFGDSYEQY
12	TRBV2	TRBJ2-5	ASSLMGQQETQY
12	TRBV11-2	TRBJ1-3	ASSRGSGGNTIY
15	TRBV7-9	TRBJ2-7	ASSTEGASGRSHEQY
14	TRBV7-9	TRBJ2-4	ASSFPRAGGENIQY
9	TRBV6-5	TRBJ1-1	ASRGGTEAF
9	TRBV19	TRBJ2-2	ASSSPGELF
14	TRBV11-3	TRBJ2-1	ASSPSPKAVVHEQF
15	TRBV6-2/TRBV6-3	TRBJ2-5	ASSYGVRTWGQETQY
13	TRBV7-9	TRBJ2-4	ASSLVDSVRNIQY
13	TRBV19	TRBJ2-1	ASSLRDRGYNEQF
13	TRBV29-1	TRBJ2-7	SVEDPQGTTYEQY
12	TRBV2	TRBJ2-1	ASRTGLGHNEQF
13	TRBV30	TRBJ2-7	AWTGSQLSNVEQY
11	TRBV28	TRBJ2-7	ASSLSGPYEQY
12	TRBV7-2	TRBJ1-5	ASSRGGQGKPQH
14	TRBV5-1	TRBJ2-5	ASSFGSGRAGETQY
15	TRBV6-1	TRBJ2-3	ASSEGGGRRSTDTQY
10	TRBV5-6	TRBJ1-6	ASSLEESPLH
11	TRBV30	TRBJ1-1	AWAVGLNTEAF
13	TRBV4-2	TRBJ2-1	ASSLLAGDGDEQF
13	TRBV6-5	TRBJ1-2	ASSYSEQGISGYT
12	TRBV3-1/TRBV3-2	TRBJ1-3	ASSQETEGNTIY
13	TRBV28	TRBJ1-1	ASSRTRGRRTEAF
14	TRBV6-2/TRBV6-3	TRBJ1-5	ASSLYRGLSNQPQH
12	TRBV19	TRBJ1-2	ASSQTGGLVGYT
12	TRBV11-2	TRBJ1-5	ASSPQGGNQPQH
14	TRBV5-1	TRBJ2-5	ASSLRGLGPGETQY
14	TRBV5-1	TRBJ1-4	ASSPGEGRGREKLF
15	TRBV10-3	TRBJ2-6	AISRTGSPSGANVLT
12	TRBV6-5	TRBJ1-5	ASTPRGGNQPQH
12	TRBV5-1	TRBJ2-7	ASSSGTSGVEQY
14	TRBV7-9	TRBJ2-7	ASSSSDRGFTYEQY
13	TRBV27	TRBJ1-1	ASSDRDRGRGGAF
13	TRBV11-2	TRBJ2-2	ASSFLRGSTGELF
15	TRBV5-6	TRBJ2-5	ASSLGTGGPPQETQY